One T cell receptor (beta chain) is described in this entry. The sample originates from a study of technical replicates of blood from several donors. Libraries were prepared by immunoSEQ multiplex PCR; TCRdb keeps only in-frame clonotypes and omits some of them. The sample contains 65,000 to 85,000 clones, 85% to 95% of which appear only once. With 6 bases removed from V and 8 bases from J, the gap between germline ends came to 16 bases. This CDR3 comprises 13 residues. CDR1 is MNHNS and CDR2 is SASEGT in the germline V gene. The clonotype was recovered from a human donor in good health. What was sequenced was T cells isolated from PBMCs. The gene calls are TRBV6-1 and TRBJ1-1; D remains ambiguous. DNA of the CDR3: TGTGCCAGCAGCGGGGATCGACGAGGGGAAGCTTTCTTT. The encoded protein is CASSGDRRGEAFF.